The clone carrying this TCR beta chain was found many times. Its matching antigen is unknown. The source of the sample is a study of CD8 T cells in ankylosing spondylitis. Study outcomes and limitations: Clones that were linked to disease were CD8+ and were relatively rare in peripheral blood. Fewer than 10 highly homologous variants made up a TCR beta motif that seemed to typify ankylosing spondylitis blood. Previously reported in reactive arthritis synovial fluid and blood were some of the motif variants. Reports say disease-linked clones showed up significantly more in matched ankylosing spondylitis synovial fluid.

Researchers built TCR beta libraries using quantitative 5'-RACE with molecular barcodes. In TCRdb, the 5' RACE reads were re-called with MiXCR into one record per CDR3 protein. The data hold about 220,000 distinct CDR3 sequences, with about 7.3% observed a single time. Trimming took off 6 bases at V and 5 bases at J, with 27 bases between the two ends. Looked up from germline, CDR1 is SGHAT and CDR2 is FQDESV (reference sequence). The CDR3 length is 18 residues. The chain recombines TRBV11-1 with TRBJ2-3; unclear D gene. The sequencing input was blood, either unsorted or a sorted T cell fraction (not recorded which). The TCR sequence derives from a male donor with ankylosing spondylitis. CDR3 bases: TGTGCCAGCAGTTCTTCACTAAGGACCGTTGTCGCTGGAGATACGCAGTATTTT. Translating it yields CASSSSLRTVVAGDTQYF.